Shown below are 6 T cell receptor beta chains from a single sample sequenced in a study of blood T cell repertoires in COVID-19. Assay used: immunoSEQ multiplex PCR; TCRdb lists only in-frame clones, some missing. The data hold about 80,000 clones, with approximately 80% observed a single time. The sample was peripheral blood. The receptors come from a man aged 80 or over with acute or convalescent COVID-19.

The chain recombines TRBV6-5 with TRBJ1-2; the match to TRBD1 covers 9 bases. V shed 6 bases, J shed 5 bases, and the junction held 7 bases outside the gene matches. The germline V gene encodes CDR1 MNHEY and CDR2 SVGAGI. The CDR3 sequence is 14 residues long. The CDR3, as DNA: TGTGCCAGCAGACCGGGACAGGGAGTTTATGGCTACACCTTC. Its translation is CASRPGQGVYGYTF.

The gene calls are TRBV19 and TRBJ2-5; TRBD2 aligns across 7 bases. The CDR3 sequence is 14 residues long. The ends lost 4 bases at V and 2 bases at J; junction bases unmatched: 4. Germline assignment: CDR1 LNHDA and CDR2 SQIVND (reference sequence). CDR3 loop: CASSRGSGQETQYF. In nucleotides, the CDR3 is TGTGCCAGTAGTAGGGGTAGCGGGCAAGAGACCCAGTACTTC.

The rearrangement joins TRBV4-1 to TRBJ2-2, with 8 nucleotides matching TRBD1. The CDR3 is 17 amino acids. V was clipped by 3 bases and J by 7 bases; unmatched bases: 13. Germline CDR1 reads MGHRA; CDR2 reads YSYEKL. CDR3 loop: CASSHPRTGLIGGELFF. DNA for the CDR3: TGCGCCAGCAGCCATCCCCGGACAGGGTTAATCGGCGGGGAGCTGTTTTTT.

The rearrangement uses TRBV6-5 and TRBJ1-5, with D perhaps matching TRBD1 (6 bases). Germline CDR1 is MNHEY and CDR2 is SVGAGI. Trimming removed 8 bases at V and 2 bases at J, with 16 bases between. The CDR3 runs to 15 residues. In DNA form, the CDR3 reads TGTGCCAGCTTCCAGGGGAGCGGAGGCAATCAGCCCCAGCATTTT. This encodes CASFQGSGGNQPQHF.

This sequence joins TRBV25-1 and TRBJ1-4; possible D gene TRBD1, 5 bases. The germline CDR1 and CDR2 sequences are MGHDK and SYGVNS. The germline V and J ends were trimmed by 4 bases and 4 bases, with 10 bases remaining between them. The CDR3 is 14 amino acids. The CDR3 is CASSGGLHNEKLFF. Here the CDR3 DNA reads TGTGCCAGCAGTGGGGGCCTACATAATGAAAAACTGTTTTTT.

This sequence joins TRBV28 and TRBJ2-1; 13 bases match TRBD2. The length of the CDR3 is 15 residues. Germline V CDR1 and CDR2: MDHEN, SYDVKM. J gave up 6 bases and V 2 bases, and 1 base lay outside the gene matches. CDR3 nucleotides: TGTGCCAGCAGTTTAACTAGCGGGGGGGCCAATGAGCAGTTCTTC. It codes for CASSLTSGGANEQFF.